This T cell receptor beta chain stems from a study of CD8+CD57+ T cells in acquired aplastic anemia. General study points: Shared by patients and controls, 25 to 30 CD8+ CDR3s were abundant in patients.

Patients selected for sequencing had displayed CD8+CD57+ cell expansion by flow cytometry. This clonotype was found once. Its antigen is unidentified. Genomic DNA constituted the template upon which TCR beta VDJ and CDR3 profiling was performed. TCRdb itself ran the reads through MiXCR, one entry per CDR3 protein. The sample consists of around 150,000 distinct CDR3 sequences, 45% to 55% of them appearing once. The source of this sequence is a human donor with aplastic anemia. The sample consisted of sorted CD4+, CD8+, or CD8+CD57+ T cells (not recorded which) from PBMCs.

The CDR3 DNA reads TGCAGTGCTACCGACGGGACTAGCGGGAGCAATGAGCAGTTCTTC. This sequence encodes CSATDGTSGSNEQFF. The V and J genes are TRBV20-1 and TRBJ2-1; 14 bases are shared with TRBD2. CDR1 is DFQATT, CDR2 SNEGSKA, per germline (reference sequence). J gave up 6 bases and V 4 bases, and 5 bases lay outside the gene matches. The CDR3 is 15 amino acids.